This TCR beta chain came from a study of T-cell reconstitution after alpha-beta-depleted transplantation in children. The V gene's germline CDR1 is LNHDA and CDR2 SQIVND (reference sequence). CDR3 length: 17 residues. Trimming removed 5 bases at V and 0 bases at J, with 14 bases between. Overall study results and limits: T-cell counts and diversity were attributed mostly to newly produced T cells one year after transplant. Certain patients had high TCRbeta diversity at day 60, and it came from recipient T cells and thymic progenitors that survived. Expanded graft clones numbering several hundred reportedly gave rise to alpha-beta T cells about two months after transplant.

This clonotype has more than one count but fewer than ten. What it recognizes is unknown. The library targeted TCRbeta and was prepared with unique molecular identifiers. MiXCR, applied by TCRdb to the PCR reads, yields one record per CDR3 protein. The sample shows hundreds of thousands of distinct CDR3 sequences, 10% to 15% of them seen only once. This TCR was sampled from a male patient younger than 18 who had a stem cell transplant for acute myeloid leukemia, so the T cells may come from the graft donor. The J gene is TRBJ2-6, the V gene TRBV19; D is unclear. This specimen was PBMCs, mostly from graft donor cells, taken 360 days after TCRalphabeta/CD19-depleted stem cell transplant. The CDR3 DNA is TGTGCCAGTAGTCCCCTAGGACCCTCCTCTGGGGCCAACGTCCTGACTTTC. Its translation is CASSPLGPSSGANVLTF.